This TCR beta chain was captured by sequencing in a study of technical replicates of blood from a handful of donors. CDR3 length: 15 amino acids. The V gene's germline CDR1 is SGHRS and CDR2 YFSETQ. The V gene end was trimmed by 1 base and the J gene end by 5 bases; junction bases not matched to a gene: 1. TCRdb's table, derived via immunoSEQ multiplex PCR, lists solely in-frame clones and lacks some. The sample comprises about 73,000 clones, 85% to 95% of which are singletons, and 4% to 5% rests with the top ten. The sequencing sample was made of PBMCs. This sequence originates from a human donor in good health. Some clones in this sample may be carry-over from other donors' samples. The chain combines TRBV5-1 with TRBJ1-6, with TRBD1 matching 9 bases. As DNA, the CDR3 is TGCGCCAGCAGCTTGTGGGACAGGGATAATTCACCCCTCCACTTT. Translated: CASSLWDRDNSPLHF.